Below are 20 T cell receptor beta chains sequenced from a single sample in a study of cytomegalovirus exposure and HLA in healthy donors. 13 Jbeta primers and 60 Vbeta primers were used for the PCR. TCRdb's copy holds only in-frame clones and misses some; the assay was immunoSEQ multiplex PCR. The table has approximately 190,000 clones, around four fifths seen once; the top ten hold about 1.8%. Sequencing used PBMCs. All receptors derive from a man aged 40-55 years in good health and CMV-seropositive.

DNA for the CDR3: TGTGCCAGCAGTTATCGAGAAATGAACACTGAAGCTTTCTTT. Its translation is CASSYREMNTEAFF. The rearrangement links TRBV6-6 to TRBJ1-1; D is uncertain. Trimming cost V 3 bases and J 0 bases, with 8 bases left between them. This CDR3 contains 14 residues. Germline loops: CDR1 MNHNY, CDR2 SVGAGI (reference sequence).

This rearrangement joins TRBV30 to TRBJ2-2, with D perhaps TRBD1 (6 bases). The V end was cut by 1 base, the J end by 6 bases, with 12 bases between. The germline gives CDR1 GTSNPN, CDR2 SVGIG (reference sequence). The CDR3 has 14 residues. Here the CDR3 DNA reads TGTGCCTGGAGTGGGGGCAGGGGAGCCGGGGAGCTGTTTTTT. This gives the protein CAWSGGRGAGELFF.

V usage is TRBV5-1 and J usage is TRBJ2-4; TRBD1 agrees at 7 bases. With 4 bases clipped from V and 12 bases from J, the junction kept 4 bases outside the gene matches. The CDR3 covers 11 residues. Germline values: CDR1 SGHRS, CDR2 YFSETQ. CDR3 DNA sequence: TGCGCCAGCAGCGCTGACAGGGCTCAGTACTTC. It codes for CASSADRAQYF.

The chain recombines TRBV28 with TRBJ1-2; the D gene is possibly TRBD1 (6 bases). Germline CDR1 is MDHEN and CDR2 is SYDVKM. The CDR3 covers 14 residues. Trimming removed 5 bases at V and 6 bases at J, with 16 bases between. This CDR3 reads CASSPGGGWDGYTF. The DNA of the CDR3 is TGTGCCAGCAGTCCGGGGGGGGGCTGGGATGGCTACACCTTC.

This clone has more than one count but fewer than ten. The chain has TRBV18 and TRBJ2-1; TRBD2 matches at 11 bases. From germline, CDR1 is KGHSH and CDR2 LQKENI. With 6 bases clipped from V and 7 bases from J, the junction kept 8 bases outside the gene matches. CDR3 length: 15 residues. Here the CDR3 reads CASSPTSGRSNEQFF. CDR3 nucleotides: TGTGCCAGCTCCCCAACTAGCGGGAGATCGAATGAGCAGTTCTTC.

The rearrangement links TRBV13 to TRBJ2-7, with D possibly TRBD2 on 6 matching bases. V was clipped by 10 bases and J by 2 bases, with 18 bases between them. The CDR3 is 14 residues long. CDR1 PRHDT and CDR2 FYEKMQ come from the germline V gene (reference sequence). The DNA for the CDR3 is TGTGCCACCGTCCCTAGCGCCTACCCCTACGAGCAGTACTTC. This encodes CATVPSAYPYEQYF.

The chain employs TRBV5-6 and TRBJ2-1; 8 nucleotides agree with TRBD2. The junction had 8 bases not matched to a gene; V was cut back by 2 bases and J by 4 bases. CDR1 SGHDT and CDR2 YYEEEE come from the germline V gene. The CDR3 extends over 16 amino acids. This CDR3 reads CASSLDGGATYNEQFF. The CDR3, as DNA: TGTGCCAGCAGCTTAGACGGGGGGGCAACTTACAATGAGCAGTTCTTC. The variable domain in full, with the rest retrieved from reference TRBV5-6 and TRBJ2-1, is DAGVTQSPTHLIKTRGQQVTLRCSPKSGHDTVSWYQQALGQGPQFIFQYYEEEERQRGNFPDRFSGHQFPNYSSELNVNALLLGDSALYLCASSLDGGATYNEQFFGPGTRLTVL.

The chain uses TRBV27 and TRBJ2-5; a possible D gene is TRBD1 (6 bases). The J call could be wrong; TRBJ2-7 is a better fit for the DNA end. Germline values: CDR1 MNHEY, CDR2 SMNVEV (reference sequence). CDR3 length: 15 amino acids. As DNA, the CDR3 is TGTGCCAGCAGTTCCTCCCACAGGGTTTACTACGAGCAGTACTTC. It yields the protein CASSSSHRVYYEQYF.

V usage is TRBV7-2 and J usage is TRBJ2-7; the match to TRBD1 covers 7 bases. With V trimmed by 4 bases and J by 0 bases, 3 bases remained unmatched. The germline gives CDR1 SGHTA, CDR2 FQGNSA. The CDR3 covers 14 residues. The CDR3 DNA reads TGTGCCAGCAGCTCGGGACAGACCTCCTACGAGCAGTACTTC. It is translated as CASSSGQTSYEQYF.

The sample holds one count of this clone. This rearrangement joins TRBV4-1 to TRBJ1-2; D unresolved. Germline CDR1 is MGHRA and CDR2 is YSYEKL. V lost 2 bases to trimming and J lost 3 bases, with 16 bases between them. The CDR3 consists of 16 residues. The CDR3 protein is CASSQSREGRYYGYTF. In nucleotides, the CDR3 is TGCGCCAGCAGCCAAAGCCGTGAGGGCAGGTACTATGGCTACACCTTC.

The chain uses TRBV2 and TRBJ2-4, with D uncertain. CDR3 length equals 14 residues. Germline CDR1 SNHLY, CDR2 FYNNEI. V lost 1 base to trimming and J lost 6 bases, with 10 bases between them. The CDR3 protein is CASSEGQAGNIQYF. CDR3 DNA: TGTGCCAGCAGTGAAGGTCAGGCCGGAAACATTCAGTACTTC.

Comments on this clone: The sample contains more than one DNA sequence encoding this CDR3. V gene TRBV7-9 combines with J gene TRBJ2-3, with 10 bases aligning to TRBD2. The CDR3 is made up of 14 amino acids. V trimming: 5 bases; J trimming: 4 bases; junction bases outside the gene matches: 3. Germline values: CDR1 SEHNR, CDR2 FQNEAQ (reference sequence). CDR3 loop: CASSPGTSADTQYF. The DNA of the CDR3 is TGTGCCAGCAGCCCTGGGACTAGCGCAGATACGCAGTATTTT. Looking up the rest from reference TRBV7-9 and TRBJ2-3 gives the full variable domain: DTGVSQNPRHKITKRGQNVTFRCDPISEHNRLYWYRQTLGQGPEFLTYFQNEAQLEKSRLLSDRFSAERPKGSFSTLEIQRTEQGDSAMYLCASSPGTSADTQYFGPGTRLTVL.

The chain carries TRBV28 and TRBJ2-7; 10 bases map to TRBD2. The V and J ends lost 5 bases and 0 bases, in that order; junction bases with no gene match: 4. CDR3 length equals 15 residues. The V gene's germline CDR1 is MDHEN and CDR2 SYDVKM. The CDR3 coding sequence is TGTGCCAGCAGTCAAGCGGGAGGGCCCTCCTACGAGCAGTACTTC. It translates to CASSQAGGPSYEQYF.

In regard to this clone: The same CDR3 is also encoded by other DNA sequences in this sample. The V call is TRBV28, the J call TRBJ1-5; TRBD1 agrees at 8 bases. With V trimmed by 4 bases and J by 2 bases, 4 bases remained unmatched. The CDR3 is made up of 15 amino acids. Germline V gene lookup returns CDR1 MDHEN and CDR2 SYDVKM. The DNA for the CDR3 is TGTGCCAGCAGTTCACTGACAGGGGGCAATCAGCCCCAGCATTTT. Its translation is CASSSLTGGNQPQHF.

The chain combines TRBV7-8 with TRBJ2-4, with D maybe TRBD2 (6 bases). The CDR3 is 16 amino acids. V lost 1 base to trimming and J lost 0 bases, with 10 bases between them. Looked up from germline, CDR1 is SGHVS and CDR2 is FQNEAQ. Here the CDR3 reads CASSLGVGLAKNIQYF. CDR3 coding DNA: TGTGCCAGCAGCTTAGGAGTGGGACTAGCCAAAAACATTCAGTACTTC. Looking up the rest from reference TRBV7-8 and TRBJ2-4 gives the full variable domain: GAGVSQSPRYKVAKRGQDVALRCDPISGHVSLFWYQQALGQGPEFLTYFQNEAQLDKSGLPSDRFFAERPEGSVSTLKIQRTQQEDSAVYLCASSLGVGLAKNIQYFGAGTRLSVL.

This clone was seen just once. V usage is TRBV6-5 and J usage is TRBJ2-7; 10 positions match TRBD1. Germline CDR1 is MNHEY and CDR2 is SVGAGI. The CDR3 extends over 14 amino acids. The ends lost 8 bases at V and 2 bases at J; junction bases unmatched: 6. For the CDR3, the DNA is TGTGCCAGCCGTGGGGGGACAGGGGCCTACGAGCAGTACTTC. It translates to CASRGGTGAYEQYF.

In this sample, this clone turned up a few times. The chain has TRBV27 and TRBJ2-4; TRBD1 matches at 7 bases. The CDR3 runs 16 residues. V was clipped by 1 base and J by 0 bases; unmatched bases: 3. In germline, CDR1 is MNHEY, CDR2 SMNVEV (reference sequence). This CDR3 reads CASSLWGQIAKNIQYF. The DNA for the CDR3 is TGTGCCAGCAGTTTATGGGGACAGATAGCCAAAAACATTCAGTACTTC.

The rearrangement joins TRBV7-2 to TRBJ2-7; 11 bases match TRBD2. V lost 2 bases, J lost 5 bases, and 5 bases stayed unmatched. Germline loops: CDR1 SGHTA, CDR2 FQGNSA. CDR3 length: 15 residues. The CDR3 sequence: CASSLTSGSSDEQYF. The CDR3 DNA follows: TGTGCCAGCAGCTTAACTAGCGGGAGTTCGGACGAGCAGTACTTC.

Only one count was recorded for this clone. CDR3 nucleotides: TGTGCCAGCAGTTTCAGGGAAGGGCAGTACTTC. Encoded protein: CASSFREGQYF. The chain is built from TRBV28 and TRBJ2-7, with D perhaps matching TRBD1 (5 bases). The CDR3 is 11 residues long. Looked up from germline, CDR1 is MDHEN and CDR2 is SYDVKM. Trimming pared 3 bases from V and 9 bases from J, leaving 9 bases between.

This clone was detected a few times. The same CDR3 also results from other DNA sequences found in this sample. V is TRBV11-2 and J is TRBJ2-7, with 9 bases identical to TRBD1. The ends lost 0 bases at V and 4 bases at J; junction bases unmatched: 4. CDR1 and CDR2 (germline): SGHAT, FQNNGV. This CDR3 comprises 15 residues. The CDR3 spells CASSLDYRGPYEQYF. The DNA for the CDR3 is TGTGCCAGCAGCTTAGATTACAGGGGGCCATACGAGCAGTACTTC.